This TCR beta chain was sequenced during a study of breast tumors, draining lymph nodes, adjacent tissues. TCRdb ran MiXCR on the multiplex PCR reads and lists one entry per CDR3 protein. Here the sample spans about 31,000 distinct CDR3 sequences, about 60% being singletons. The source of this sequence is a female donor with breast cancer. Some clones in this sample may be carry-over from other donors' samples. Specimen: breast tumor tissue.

The chain's CDR3 is CASSELTKYEQYF. Written as DNA, the CDR3 is TGTGCCAGCAGCGAACTCACTAAATACGAGCAGTACTTC. V usage is TRBV7-9 and J usage is TRBJ2-7; D is undetermined. The CDR3 consists of 13 residues. The germline V and J ends were trimmed by 5 bases and 4 bases, with 12 bases remaining between them. Germline values: CDR1 SEHNR, CDR2 FQNEAQ (reference sequence).